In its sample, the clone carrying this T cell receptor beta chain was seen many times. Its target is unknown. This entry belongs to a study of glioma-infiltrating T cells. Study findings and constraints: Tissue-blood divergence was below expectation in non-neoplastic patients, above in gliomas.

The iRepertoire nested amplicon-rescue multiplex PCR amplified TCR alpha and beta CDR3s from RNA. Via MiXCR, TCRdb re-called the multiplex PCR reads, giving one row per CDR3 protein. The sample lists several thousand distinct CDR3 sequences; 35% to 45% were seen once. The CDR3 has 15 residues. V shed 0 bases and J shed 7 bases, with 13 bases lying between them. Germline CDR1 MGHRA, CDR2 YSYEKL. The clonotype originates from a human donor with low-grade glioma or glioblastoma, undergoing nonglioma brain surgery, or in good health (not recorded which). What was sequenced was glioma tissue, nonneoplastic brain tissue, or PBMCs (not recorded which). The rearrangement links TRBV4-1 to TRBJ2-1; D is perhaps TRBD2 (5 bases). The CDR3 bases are TGCGCCAGCAGCCAAGACCCCGGGGATGGGAATGAGCAGTTCTTC. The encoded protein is CASSQDPGDGNEQFF.